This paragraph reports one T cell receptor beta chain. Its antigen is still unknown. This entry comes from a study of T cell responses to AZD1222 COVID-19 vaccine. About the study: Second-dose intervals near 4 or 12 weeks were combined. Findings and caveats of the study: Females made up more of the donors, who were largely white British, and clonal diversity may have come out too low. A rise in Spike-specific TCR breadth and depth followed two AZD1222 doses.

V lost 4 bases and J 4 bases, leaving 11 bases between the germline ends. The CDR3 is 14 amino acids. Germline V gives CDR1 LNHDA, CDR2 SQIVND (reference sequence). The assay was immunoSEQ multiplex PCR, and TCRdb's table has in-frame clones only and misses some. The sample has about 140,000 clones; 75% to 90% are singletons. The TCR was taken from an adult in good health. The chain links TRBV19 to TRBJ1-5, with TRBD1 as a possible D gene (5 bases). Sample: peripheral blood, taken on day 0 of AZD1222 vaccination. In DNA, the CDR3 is TGTGCCAGTAGTAGGCTTGGGACTAATCAGCCCCAGCATTTT. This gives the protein CASSRLGTNQPQHF.